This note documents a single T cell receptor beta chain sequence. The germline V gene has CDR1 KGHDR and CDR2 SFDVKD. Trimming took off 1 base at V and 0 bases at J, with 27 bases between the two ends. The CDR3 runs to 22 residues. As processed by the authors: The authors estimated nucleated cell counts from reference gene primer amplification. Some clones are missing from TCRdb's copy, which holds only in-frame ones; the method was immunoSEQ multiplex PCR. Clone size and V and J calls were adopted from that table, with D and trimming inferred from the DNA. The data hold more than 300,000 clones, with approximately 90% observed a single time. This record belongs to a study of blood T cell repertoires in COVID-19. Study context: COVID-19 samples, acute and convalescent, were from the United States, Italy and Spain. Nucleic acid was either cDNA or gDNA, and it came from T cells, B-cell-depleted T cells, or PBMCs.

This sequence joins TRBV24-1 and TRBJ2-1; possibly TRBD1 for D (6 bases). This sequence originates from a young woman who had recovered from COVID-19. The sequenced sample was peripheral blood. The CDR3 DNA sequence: TGTGCCACCAGTGATTTTGGGACATTTAGGGGTACGATCTTTCACTCCTACAATGAGCAGTTCTTC. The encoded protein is CATSDFGTFRGTIFHSYNEQFF.